The 10 T cell receptor beta chains listed next were all sequenced from one sample in a study of T cells in Graves' hyperthyroidism and ophthalmopathy. The CDR3 regions of TCR beta were amplified from RNA transcripts. The HTBI primer set drove a first-round RT-PCR of the TCR CDR3. One entry per CDR3 protein results from TCRdb running MiXCR on the multiplex PCR reads. The sample lists about 350,000 distinct CDR3 sequences, approximately 14% occurring once. Sequenced: blood. These receptors all come from a woman in her 40s with Graves' ophthalmopathy.

In this sample, this clonotype turned up many times. The V gene is TRBV7-9, the J gene TRBJ2-2; no definite D call. The CDR3 loop spans 15 amino acids. CDR1 is SEHNR and CDR2 is FQNEAQ in the germline V gene (reference sequence). Trimming pared 1 base from V and 1 base from J, leaving 7 bases between. CDR3 residues: CASSLVAVNTGELFF. The CDR3 DNA sequence: TGTGCCAGCAGCTTAGTAGCAGTGAACACCGGGGAGCTGTTTTTT.

This clonotype was found many times. This rearrangement joins TRBV28 to TRBJ1-2; TRBD1 is a possible D gene (6 bases). Germline V lookup: CDR1 MDHEN, CDR2 SYDVKM. The V end lost 2 bases, the J end lost 7 bases, and 11 bases lay between the germline ends. CDR3 length equals 13 residues. For the CDR3, the DNA is TGTGCCAGCAGTTTACGGGGGGCAGGTGGCTACACCTTC. Residues: CASSLRGAGGYTF.

Points on this clonotype: This could be a read error, since a much larger clone is one nucleotide away. The chain is built from TRBV20-1 and TRBJ2-1, with TRBD2 as a possible D gene (5 bases). Germline lookup yields CDR1 DFQATT and CDR2 SNEGSKA (reference sequence). This CDR3 contains 13 residues. Trimming stripped 6 bases from V and 10 bases from J, with 19 bases between. The CDR3 loop reads CSANARVTGEQFF. The CDR3 nucleotides are TGCAGTGCGAATGCCCGGGTCACGGGGGAGCAGTTCTTC.

This clonotype was seen at least ten times. The V gene is TRBV2, the J gene TRBJ1-6; D remains ambiguous. Germline CDR1 reads SNHLY; CDR2 reads FYNNEI. The CDR3 is 15 amino acids. V was pared by 5 bases and J by 0 bases, with 8 bases between. The chain's CDR3 is CASSQASSYNSPLHF. In DNA form, the CDR3 reads TGTGCCAGCAGTCAGGCGAGCTCCTATAATTCACCCCTCCACTTT.

This clonotype showed up many times. This chain joins TRBV30 and TRBJ1-1; D is ambiguous. Germline V gene lookup returns CDR1 GTSNPN and CDR2 SVGIG (reference sequence). V was shortened by 0 bases and J by 5 bases, with 10 bases between the two germline ends. The CDR3 loop spans 13 amino acids. This CDR3 reads CAWSVLTGTEAFF. The CDR3 region has the DNA TGTGCCTGGAGTGTACTGACGGGAACTGAAGCTTTCTTT.

This clonotype was recorded at least ten times. V usage is TRBV3-1 and J usage is TRBJ1-1; D is ambiguous. The CDR3 is 12 residues long. Per germline, CDR1 LGHDT and CDR2 YNNKEL (reference sequence). V shed 7 bases and J shed 11 bases, with 17 bases lying between them. CDR3 region: CASKGGSREAFF. CDR3 nucleotide sequence: TGTGCCAGCAAAGGAGGGTCAAGGGAGGCTTTCTTT.

In its sample, this clonotype was seen a few times. The rearrangement joins TRBV5-1 to TRBJ1-1; a possible D gene is TRBD1 (6 bases). Germline lookup yields CDR1 SGHRS and CDR2 YFSETQ. Trimming took 4 bases from V and 3 from J, leaving 16 bases between them. This CDR3 is 15 amino acids long. The CDR3 region is CASSRDGAGDTEAFF. The CDR3 DNA sequence: TGCGCCAGCAGCCGTGACGGGGCAGGGGACACTGAAGCTTTCTTT.

This clonotype has a count of ten or more. The chain employs TRBV20-1 and TRBJ1-5; TRBD1 matches 7 bases. Trimming cost V 3 bases and J 5 bases; bases outside gene matches: 16. CDR1 DFQATT and CDR2 SNEGSKA come from the germline V gene (reference sequence). This CDR3 spans 17 amino acids. CDR3 nucleotide sequence: TGCAGTGCTAGCGAGGTAGGGGGCGGTCCTGTTGATCAGCCCCAGCATTTT. This translates into CSASEVGGGPVDQPQHF.

The chain joins TRBV20-1 to TRBJ2-7; D unresolved. Per germline, CDR1 DFQATT and CDR2 SNEGSKA (reference sequence). The CDR3 contains 14 residues. V shed 2 bases and J shed 0 bases, with 11 bases lying between them. The CDR3 sequence: CSARSFSNSYEQYF. The CDR3 DNA sequence: TGCAGTGCTAGAAGTTTCTCTAACTCCTACGAGCAGTACTTC.

This clonotype has ten or more counts. CDR3 nucleotides: TGTGCCAGCAGCGCCCAGGGGAGATTGAACACTGAAGCTTTCTTT. It is translated as CASSAQGRLNTEAFF. This sequence joins TRBV9 and TRBJ1-1; possibly TRBD1 for D (6 bases). V was pared by 3 bases and J by 0 bases, with 12 bases between. The CDR3 extends over 15 amino acids. CDR1 is SGDLS and CDR2 is YYNGEE in the germline V gene.